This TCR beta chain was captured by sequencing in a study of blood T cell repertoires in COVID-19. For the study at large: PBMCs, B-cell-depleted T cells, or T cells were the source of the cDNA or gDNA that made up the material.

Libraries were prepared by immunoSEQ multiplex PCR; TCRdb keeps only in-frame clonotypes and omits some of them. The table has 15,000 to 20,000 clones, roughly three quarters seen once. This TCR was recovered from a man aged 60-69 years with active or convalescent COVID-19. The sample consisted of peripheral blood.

CDR3 region: CASSQEGGLGEQFF. For the CDR3, the DNA is TGTGCCAGCAGCCAAGAAGGGGGCCTGGGAGAGCAGTTCTTC. The genes are TRBV3-1 (or the pseudogene TRBV3-2) and TRBJ2-1, with 7 bases identical to TRBD1. The germline gives CDR1 LGHDT, CDR2 YNNKEL (reference sequence). The CDR3 loop spans 14 amino acids. The V segment lost 0 bases and the J segment 10 bases; nucleotides outside the gene matches: 6.